This T cell receptor (beta chain) was sequenced in a study of blood T cells in healthy people across ages. With a J-beta primer mix and a sample-barcoded 5' primer, a second PCR ran roughly 6 to 12 cycles. One entry per CDR3 protein results from TCRdb running MiXCR on the 5' RACE reads. The sample carries some 900,000 distinct CDR3 sequences, 45% to 50% recorded once. Trimming removed 0 bases at V and 0 bases at J, with 18 bases between. The CDR3 has 19 residues. From germline, CDR1 is LGHDT and CDR2 YNNKEL (reference sequence). This chain joins TRBV3-1 and TRBJ2-1, with D perhaps assigned TRBD1 or TRBD2 (5 bases each). The TCR sequence derives from a man aged 30 to 39 in good health. Sequenced input: blood. The CDR3 loop is CASSQDRAGGDLSYNEQFF. In nucleotides, the CDR3 is TGTGCCAGCAGCCAAGACAGGGCAGGTGGGGACCTCTCCTACAATGAGCAGTTCTTC.